These 32 T cell receptor beta chains were sequenced from one sample in a study of PD-L1 blockade in urothelial cancer (dated by TCRdb to 2017 to 2019). Library method: the immunoSEQ multiplex PCR assay. Imported from immuneACCESS, the table was reduced by TCRdb to in-frame sequences with V and J called. These copies leave out some clones; in studies compared against another copy, an unresolved V gene accounts for under half, and the cause of the remainder is not known. This sample lists 100,000 or so clones; around 90% were detected once. The ten largest clonotypes hold 0.92% of the sample. Sample: PBMCs, taken around atezolizumab (anti-PD-L1) treatment. Receptors were obtained from a woman of 80 years or more with urothelial cancer.

The V call is TRBV19, the J call TRBJ2-3; 8 nucleotides align to TRBD2. In germline, CDR1 is LNHDA, CDR2 SQIVND (reference sequence). V lost 4 bases, J lost 6 bases, and 9 bases stayed unmatched. CDR3 length: 15 amino acids. CDR3 sequence: CASSRIAGLGDTQYF. The CDR3, as DNA: TGTGCCAGTAGTAGGATAGCGGGATTAGGCGATACGCAGTATTTT.

The V and J genes are TRBV19 and TRBJ2-2; 8 nucleotides line up with TRBD1. V lost 4 bases and J lost 1; bases outside the gene matches: 2. This CDR3 comprises 15 residues. Per the germline V gene, CDR1 is LNHDA and CDR2 is SQIVND (reference sequence). The CDR3 reads CASSTQGGNTGELFF. DNA for the CDR3: TGTGCCAGTAGTACACAGGGGGGGAACACCGGGGAGCTGTTTTTT.

This clone was counted between two and nine times. This chain connects TRBV7-3 to TRBJ1-1; maybe TRBD1 (5 bases). Germline CDR1 is SGHTA and CDR2 is FQGTGA. Trimming pared 2 bases from V and 4 bases from J, leaving 14 bases between. The CDR3 spans 15 residues. The CDR3 is CASSLSRAGGTEAFF. CDR3 coding DNA: TGTGCCAGCAGCTTATCCAGGGCCGGGGGCACTGAAGCTTTCTTT.

The rearrangement uses TRBV6-6 and TRBJ1-5, with D possibly being TRBD1 (5 bases). The CDR3 spans 15 residues. V dropped 6 bases and J dropped 7 bases, with 19 bases sitting between them. Per germline, CDR1 MNHNY and CDR2 SVGAGI (reference sequence). CDR3 protein: CASSERQRGAQPQHF. Here the CDR3 DNA reads TGTGCCAGCAGCGAACGACAAAGGGGCGCACAGCCCCAGCATTTT.

This clone appeared a single time. V and J are TRBV15 and TRBJ1-5, with 8 bases that match TRBD1. Per the germline V gene, CDR1 is LNHNV and CDR2 is YYDKDF (reference sequence). The CDR3 extends over 16 amino acids. The V segment lost 3 bases and the J segment 2 bases; nucleotides outside the gene matches: 6. In nucleotides, the CDR3 is TGTGCCACCAGCAGCCACAGGGGGTCCCGCAATCAGCCCCAGCATTTT. It yields the protein CATSSHRGSRNQPQHF.

In the case of this clone: Other DNA sequences of this sample code for an identical CDR3. The chain recombines TRBV7-9 with TRBJ2-3, with 8 positions matching TRBD2. The V and J ends lost 4 bases and 2 bases, in that order; junction bases with no gene match: 5. The germline gives CDR1 SEHNR, CDR2 FQNEAQ (reference sequence). This CDR3 region has 15 residues. The CDR3 DNA reads TGTGCCAGCAGCTCTACTAGCGGCGCCACAGATACGCAGTATTTT. This translates into CASSSTSGATDTQYF.

This chain uses TRBV7-3 with TRBJ1-2, with 7 bases aligning to TRBD1. Germline values: CDR1 SGHTA, CDR2 FQGTGA. CDR3 length equals 14 residues. V lost 5 bases, J lost 6 bases, and 9 bases stayed unmatched. CDR3 protein: CASSPTTGIDGYTF. DNA of the CDR3: TGTGCCAGCAGCCCAACGACAGGGATAGATGGCTACACCTTC.

V is TRBV5-1 and J is TRBJ2-4; TRBD1 aligns across 10 bases. The junction had 6 bases not matched to a gene; V was cut back by 1 base and J by 8 bases. CDR1 is SGHRS and CDR2 is YFSETQ in the germline V gene. This CDR3 comprises 15 residues. CDR3 amino acids: CASSLTGTGADIQYF. CDR3 in DNA: TGCGCCAGCAGCTTGACCGGGACAGGGGCTGACATTCAGTACTTC.

The chain employs TRBV27 and TRBJ1-5; weak D call: TRBD1 (5 bases). V shed 6 bases and J shed 6 bases, with 18 bases lying between them. Germline assignment: CDR1 MNHEY and CDR2 SMNVEV (reference sequence). CDR3 length equals 15 residues. The CDR3 bases are TGTGCCAGCAGCCCCCGGGGGGTCCGCGGTCAGCCCCAGCATTTT. Amino acid sequence: CASSPRGVRGQPQHF.

CDR3 in DNA: TGTGCCACCAGCAGAGGCAGGCAGGGCCTGAACACTGAAGCTTTCTTT. Encoded protein: CATSRGRQGLNTEAFF. The V call is TRBV15, the J call TRBJ1-1; tentatively, D is TRBD1 (5 bases). The CDR3 spans 16 residues. Trimming removed 1 base at V and 0 bases at J, with 12 bases between. CDR1 LNHNV and CDR2 YYDKDF come from the germline V gene (reference sequence).

The chain recombines TRBV19 with TRBJ2-3; the D is unclear. The CDR3 covers 14 residues. Germline CDR1 and CDR2: LNHDA and SQIVND (reference sequence). V lost 3 bases and J lost 5, with 12 bases in between. In DNA form, the CDR3 reads TGTGCCAGTAGTATGTTGGCCCAAAGAGATACGCAGTATTTT. Translation: CASSMLAQRDTQYF. The variable domain in full, completed from reference TRBV19 and TRBJ2-3, reads DGGITQSPKYLFRKEGQNVTLSCEQNLNHDAMYWYRQDPGQGLRLIYYSQIVNDFQKGDIAEGYSVSREKKESFPLTVTSAQKNPTAFYLCASSMLAQRDTQYFGPGTRLTVL.

The DNA for the CDR3 is TGTGCCAGCAGTTTATCGGTCGTCGGCTCCTACGAGCAGTACTTC. Protein sequence: CASSLSVVGSYEQYF. This chain uses TRBV27 with TRBJ2-7, with no clear D. Germline loops: CDR1 MNHEY, CDR2 SMNVEV (reference sequence). The CDR3 length is 15 residues. The germline V and J ends were trimmed by 0 bases and 0 bases, with 9 bases remaining between them.

This chain connects TRBV28 to TRBJ1-5; unclear D gene. Germline assignment: CDR1 MDHEN and CDR2 SYDVKM. The CDR3 contains 16 residues. V was trimmed by 6 bases and J by 6 bases, leaving 21 bases between them. The CDR3 reads CASRPLRAASFQPQHF. The CDR3 DNA is TGTGCCAGCAGGCCTCTACGCGCGGCCTCTTTTCAGCCCCAGCATTTT.

The rearrangement joins TRBV4-1 to TRBJ2-2, with D possibly matching TRBD2 (5 bases). The CDR3 covers 17 residues. The ends were cut back, 0 bases at V and 1 base at J, with 12 bases in the middle. Germline-derived CDR1 and CDR2 are MGHRA and YSYEKL. CDR3 sequence: CASSQDWRTENTGELFF. For the CDR3, the DNA is TGCGCCAGCAGCCAAGATTGGAGGACGGAGAACACCGGGGAGCTGTTTTTT.

This chain joins TRBV5-5 and TRBJ2-2, with 7 bases aligning to TRBD2. Germline values: CDR1 SGHKS, CDR2 YYEKEE (reference sequence). This CDR3 has 15 amino acids. J lost 3 bases, V lost 3 bases, and 5 bases had no gene match. The CDR3 nucleotides are TGTGCCAGCAGCTGGGCGGGAGCTGACACCGGGGAGCTGTTTTTT. Translation gives CASSWAGADTGELFF.

The chain combines TRBV11-2 with TRBJ2-7; the D is unclear. Germline V gene data show CDR1 as SGHAT and CDR2 as FQNNGV. The CDR3 runs 12 residues. Trimming left V 0 bases short and J 3 bases short, with 3 bases between. CDR3 loop: CASSLDHYEQYF. The CDR3 region has the DNA TGTGCCAGCAGCTTAGATCACTACGAGCAGTACTTC.

The chain carries TRBV28 and TRBJ2-7, with 7 bases that match TRBD1. The length of the CDR3 is 14 residues. V dropped 7 bases and J dropped 2; count of bases not matched to a gene: 8. Germline V gives CDR1 MDHEN, CDR2 SYDVKM. The CDR3 region is CASTSTGPPYEQYF. For the CDR3, the DNA is TGTGCCAGCACCTCGACAGGGCCCCCCTACGAGCAGTACTTC.

This clone has just one count. V gene TRBV30 combines with J gene TRBJ2-5; D may be TRBD1 (6 bases). The CDR3 has 12 residues. V was cut by 3 bases and J by 7 bases, with 12 bases left in between. The germline CDR1 and CDR2 sequences are GTSNPN and SVGIG (reference sequence). The CDR3 region is CAWRDSRGTQYF. CDR3 coding DNA: TGTGCCTGGAGGGACAGCCGAGGGACCCAGTACTTC.

Only one count was recorded for this clone. V gene TRBV19 combines with J gene TRBJ2-5; weak D call: TRBD2 (6 bases). V was trimmed by 8 bases and J by 4 bases, leaving 17 bases between them. This CDR3 has 14 residues. CDR1 and CDR2 (germline): LNHDA, SQIVND (reference sequence). CDR3 protein: CASGRLGRGETQYF. CDR3 bases: TGTGCCAGTGGCCGTTTGGGGCGGGGAGAGACCCAGTACTTC.

This rearrangement joins TRBV9 to TRBJ2-5; D might be TRBD1 (6 bases). V was shortened by 10 bases and J by 3 bases, with 16 bases between the two germline ends. Per the germline V gene, CDR1 is SGDLS and CDR2 is YYNGEE. This CDR3 is 13 amino acids long. Written as DNA, the CDR3 is TGTGCCTCTCAAGGCAGGGGTGAAGAGACCCAGTACTTC. It is translated as CASQGRGEETQYF. Supplemented by reference TRBV9 and TRBJ2-5, the full variable domain reads DSGVTQTPKHLITATGQRVTLRCSPRSGDLSVYWYQQSLDQGLQFLIQYYNGEERAKGNILERFSAQQFPDLHSELNLSSLELGDSALYFCASQGRGEETQYFGPGTRLLVL.

This chain links TRBV6-1 with TRBJ1-1; D might be TRBD1 (5 bases). The CDR3 sequence is 13 residues long. With 6 bases removed from V and 6 bases from J, the gap between germline ends came to 14 bases. Germline V gene sequence: CDR1 MNHNS, CDR2 SASEGT. CDR3 coding DNA: TGTGCCAGCAGCCAGGGAGGGTGGGCTGAAGCTTTCTTT. Residues: CASSQGGWAEAFF.

The genes are TRBV4-2 and TRBJ2-7; D might be TRBD2 (5 bases). V was cut by 1 base and J by 3 bases, with 10 bases left in between. The CDR3 spans 14 residues. CDR1 is LGHNA, CDR2 YNFKEQ, per germline. CDR3 coding DNA: TGTGCCAGCAGCCAAGGGAGGTATGGCTACGAGCAGTACTTC. This codes for CASSQGRYGYEQYF.

This sequence joins TRBV7-9 and TRBJ1-1; D is unresolved. Germline loops: CDR1 SEHNR, CDR2 FQNEAQ (reference sequence). Trimming removed 5 bases at V and 3 bases at J, with 13 bases between. The CDR3 extends over 14 amino acids. CDR3 loop: CASSDLGKYTEAFF. Here the CDR3 DNA reads TGTGCCAGCAGCGATCTGGGCAAGTACACTGAAGCTTTCTTT.

This chain connects TRBV9 to TRBJ1-2; D possibly corresponds to TRBD1 (6 bases). With 4 bases removed from V and 4 bases from J, the gap between germline ends came to 11 bases. The CDR3 covers 13 residues. The germline CDR1 and CDR2 sequences are SGDLS and YYNGEE. This CDR3 reads CASSRGTVYGYTF. In DNA form, the CDR3 reads TGTGCCAGCAGCAGGGGGACGGTCTATGGCTACACCTTC.

The chain carries TRBV5-1 and TRBJ2-3; tentative D call: TRBD2 (5 bases). Germline V lookup: CDR1 SGHRS, CDR2 YFSETQ. The length of the CDR3 is 15 residues. V lost 0 bases and J lost 4, with 12 bases in between. The CDR3, as DNA: TGCGCCAGCAGCTTGGACTCCCCCGGGGCAGATACGCAGTATTTT. Translating gives CASSLDSPGADTQYF.

The chain joins TRBV2 to TRBJ2-1, with TRBD1 identical over 8 bases. Germline V gene lookup returns CDR1 SNHLY and CDR2 FYNNEI. CDR3 length: 15 amino acids. The ends lost 4 bases at V and 4 bases at J; junction bases unmatched: 6. CDR3 sequence reads: CASSAATGGYNEQFF. The DNA of the CDR3 is TGTGCCAGCAGTGCTGCAACAGGGGGGTACAATGAGCAGTTCTTC.

This clone occurred once. The chain recombines TRBV19 with TRBJ1-2, with TRBD1 identical over 8 bases. This CDR3 has 14 amino acids. Germline V gives CDR1 LNHDA, CDR2 SQIVND (reference sequence). The V and J ends lost 3 bases and 6 bases, in that order; junction bases with no gene match: 6. The CDR3 loop reads CASSMLQGEDGYTF. CDR3 DNA sequence: TGTGCCAGTAGTATGCTACAGGGGGAGGATGGCTACACCTTC.

This chain links TRBV5-5 with TRBJ2-3; tentatively, D is TRBD1 (8 bases). The CDR3 is made up of 14 amino acids. Trimming took off 5 bases at V and 3 bases at J, with 13 bases between the two ends. Germline V lookup: CDR1 SGHKS, CDR2 YYEKEE (reference sequence). Here the CDR3 reads CASSHRGGTDTQYF. In DNA, the CDR3 is TGTGCCAGCAGTCACAGGGGGGGGACAGATACGCAGTATTTT.

CDR3 protein: CASSEARGREGYTF. The CDR3 region has the DNA TGTGCCAGCAGTGAAGCCCGGGGAAGGGAGGGCTACACCTTC. The chain has TRBV6-1 and TRBJ1-2; D ambiguous. Germline-derived CDR1 and CDR2 are MNHNS and SASEGT. The germline V and J ends were trimmed by 0 bases and 8 bases, with 13 bases remaining between them. The CDR3 has 14 amino acids.

The DNA of the CDR3 is TGTGCCACCAGCAGGATCACGGGGGTGCCGAATCAGCCCCAGCATTTT. Protein sequence: CATSRITGVPNQPQHF. J is TRBJ1-5 and V is TRBV15, with TRBD1 as a possible D gene (5 bases). The CDR3 extends over 16 amino acids. Per germline, CDR1 LNHNV and CDR2 YYDKDF (reference sequence). With 3 bases removed from V and 4 bases from J, the gap between germline ends came to 16 bases.

The chain recombines TRBV28 with TRBJ2-7, with 9 bases aligning to TRBD2. The CDR3 consists of 15 residues. The germline V gene encodes CDR1 MDHEN and CDR2 SYDVKM. J was trimmed by 2 bases and V by 4 bases; bases with no gene match: 6. CDR3 in DNA: TGTGCCAGCAGTTCTCTAGCGGGACGCCCCTACGAGCAGTACTTC. Translating gives CASSSLAGRPYEQYF.

The V call is TRBV5-5, the J call TRBJ1-2; D is unresolved. The CDR3 length is 15 residues. V lost 2 bases and J lost 3, with 14 bases in between. Germline assignment: CDR1 SGHKS and CDR2 YYEKEE (reference sequence). The CDR3 protein is CASSFRTADYYGYTF. For the CDR3, the DNA is TGTGCCAGCAGCTTCAGGACTGCGGACTACTATGGCTACACCTTC.